One sample yielded the 19 T cell receptor beta chains listed below, sequenced in a study of T-cell memory formation after mild COVID-19. MiXCR was run by TCRdb on the 5' RACE reads, yielding one entry per CDR3 protein. The sample lists some 160,000 distinct CDR3 sequences, about an eighth occurring once. Material for sequencing was PBMCs or a T cell subset sorted from them (not recorded which). All receptors derive from a young man who had mild COVID-19 (a few samples of this study predate the infection). Cell type and time point are not known.

This clonotype was picked up many times. The genes are TRBV5-1 and TRBJ2-1; D gene ambiguous. Trimming took 4 bases from V and 4 from J, leaving 12 bases between them. The length of the CDR3 is 14 residues. In germline, CDR1 is SGHRS, CDR2 YFSETQ. CDR3 loop: CASSLGLGYNEQFF. As DNA, the CDR3 is TGCGCCAGCAGCCTTGGTCTGGGTTACAATGAGCAGTTCTTC.

The gene calls are TRBV6-5 and TRBJ1-1; D perhaps matches TRBD1 (6 bases). CDR1 is MNHEY and CDR2 is SVGAGI in the germline V gene. This CDR3 has 13 residues. V lost 8 bases, J lost 4 bases, and 14 bases lay in between. CDR3 in DNA: TGTGCCAGCCGGAGGGGGGTAAGCACTGAAGCTTTCTTT. Translation gives CASRRGVSTEAFF.

The chain has TRBV20-1 and TRBJ2-7; D may be TRBD2 (5 bases). Trimming cost V 1 base and J 0 bases, with 10 bases left between them. The CDR3 totals 14 residues. Germline V CDR1 and CDR2: DFQATT, SNEGSKA (reference sequence). DNA for the CDR3: TGCAGTGCTAGAGGCACTAGGAGCTCCTACGAGCAGTACGTC. The encoded protein is CSARGTRSSYEQYV.

This clonotype has ten or more counts. This chain uses TRBV5-1 with TRBJ2-1; D possibly corresponds to TRBD1 (6 bases). V dropped 3 bases and J dropped 7 bases, with 14 bases sitting between them. The CDR3 spans 14 residues. Germline CDR1 SGHRS, CDR2 YFSETQ. For the CDR3, the DNA is TGCGCCAGCAGCTCAGGGACAACATTAAATGAGCAGTTCTTC. It is translated as CASSSGTTLNEQFF.

J is TRBJ2-7 and V is TRBV2, with D perhaps TRBD2 (6 bases). CDR3 length: 13 amino acids. Germline CDR1 reads SNHLY; CDR2 reads FYNNEI. Between the trimmed V and J ends, which lost 5 bases and 12 bases, there was a span of 20 bases. The CDR3 spells CASSLNPEGPRYV. The CDR3 bases are TGTGCCAGCAGTTTAAATCCGGAGGGACCGCGGTACGTC.

This clonotype was counted a few times. Here the CDR3 reads CASSSSVGPRGNYGYTF. The CDR3 bases are TGTGCCAGCAGTTCCTCTGTAGGCCCCCGGGGTAACTATGGCTACACCTTC. The chain links TRBV12-3 or TRBV12-4 to TRBJ1-2; D uncertain. The CDR3 spans 17 residues. V shed 4 bases and J shed 1 base, with 19 bases lying between them.

This clonotype was seen ten or more times. The V call is TRBV2, the J call TRBJ1-1, with TRBD1 identical over 9 bases. The CDR3 has 13 residues. The V and J ends lost 5 bases and 7 bases, in that order; junction bases with no gene match: 5. Germline V gene lookup returns CDR1 SNHLY and CDR2 FYNNEI. CDR3 DNA sequence: TGTGCCAGCAGTCCCGGGACAGGGTATGAAGCTTTCTTT. Translation gives CASSPGTGYEAFF.

This clonotype was seen more than once but under ten times. J is TRBJ2-4 and V is TRBV20-1, with D perhaps being TRBD1 or TRBD2 (7 bases each). V was trimmed by 4 bases and J by 2 bases, leaving 15 bases between them. This CDR3 is 15 amino acids long. CDR1 is DFQATT and CDR2 is SNEGSKA in the germline V gene (reference sequence). CDR3 region: CSAIRGGTSKNIQYF. The CDR3 DNA reads TGCAGTGCTATCAGGGGGGGGACGTCCAAAAACATTCAGTACTTC.

The chain carries TRBV5-6 and TRBJ2-1; 10 bases align to TRBD1. The CDR3 covers 15 residues. V lost 2 bases to trimming and J lost 6 bases; unmatched junction nucleotides: 5. Germline CDR1 reads SGHDT; CDR2 reads YYEEEE. The CDR3 sequence is CASSLGDRGVNEQFF. The CDR3 nucleotides are TGTGCCAGCAGCTTAGGGGACAGGGGAGTCAATGAGCAGTTCTTC.

The chain links TRBV18 to TRBJ1-1; TRBD1 is a possible D gene (5 bases). From germline, CDR1 is KGHSH and CDR2 LQKENI. Trimming shortened V by 2 bases and J by 6 bases, and 7 bases separated the two germline ends. The CDR3 spans 12 residues. The CDR3, as DNA: TGTGCCAGCTCACCAGGGGCGGCTGAAGCTTTCTTT. Encoded protein: CASSPGAAEAFF.

The J gene is TRBJ1-1, the V gene TRBV9; weak D call: TRBD1 (5 bases). This CDR3 spans 16 amino acids. Germline CDR1 SGDLS, CDR2 YYNGEE. V lost 0 bases to trimming and J lost 1 base, with 13 bases between them. Here the CDR3 DNA reads TGTGCCAGCAGCGTAGCTACTGGGGGACGGAACACTGAAGCTTTCTTT. Protein product: CASSVATGGRNTEAFF.

This clonotype was detected many times. CDR3 sequence reads: CAAGRDFMNTEAFF. The CDR3 DNA sequence: TGTGCAGCGGGGAGAGACTTCATGAACACTGAAGCTTTCTTT. The V and J genes are TRBV5-5 and TRBJ1-1; D remains ambiguous. Germline V CDR1 and CDR2: SGHKS, YYEKEE (reference sequence). The CDR3 is made up of 14 amino acids.

This clonotype has only a few counts. V is TRBV5-1 and J is TRBJ2-2; D possibly corresponds to TRBD1 (5 bases). The V end lost 0 bases, the J end lost 6 bases, and 9 bases lay between the germline ends. There are 14 residues in the CDR3. Germline V gene lookup returns CDR1 SGHRS and CDR2 YFSETQ. The CDR3 DNA reads TGCGCCAGCAGCTTGGGCAGGGTATCCGGGGAGCTGTTTTTT. It is translated as CASSLGRVSGELFF. The full variable domain, in which reference TRBV5-1 and TRBJ2-2 provide the parts outside the CDR3, is KAGVTQTPRYLIKTRGQQVTLSCSPISGHRSVSWYQQTPGQGLQFLFEYFSETQRNKGNFPGRFSGRQFSNSRSEMNVSTLELGDSALYLCASSLGRVSGELFFGEGSRLTVL.

This clonotype was picked up a small number of times. J is TRBJ2-5 and V is TRBV4-3; D is unresolved. The germline V gene has CDR1 LGHNA and CDR2 YSLEER. This CDR3 spans 13 amino acids. V was cut by 1 base and J by 5 bases, with 8 bases left in between. DNA for the CDR3: TGCGCCAGCAGCCAAGGGAGCTGGGAGACCCAGTACTTC. Its protein product is CASSQGSWETQYF.

The CDR3, as DNA: TGTGCCAGCTCACCCGCCATAAACTACGAGCAGTACTTC. Translation gives CASSPAINYEQYF. The chain joins TRBV18 to TRBJ2-7, with unresolved D. Trimming removed 3 bases from V and 3 bases from J, with 9 bases in between. There are 13 residues in the CDR3. From germline, CDR1 is KGHSH and CDR2 LQKENI.

V gene TRBV7-2 combines with J gene TRBJ2-2; D ambiguous. Germline V lookup: CDR1 SGHTA, CDR2 FQGNSA. V was trimmed by 3 bases and J by 3 bases, leaving 11 bases between them. The CDR3 consists of 15 residues. In DNA, the CDR3 is TGTGCCAGCAGCTTTAGGAACAGACACACCGGGGAGCTGTTTTTT. It specifies CASSFRNRHTGELFF.

This clonotype occurred many times. The CDR3: CASSFGAAMNTEAFF. CDR3 bases: TGTGCCAGCAGCTTCGGGGCAGCGATGAACACTGAAGCTTTCTTT. V is TRBV7-2 and J is TRBJ1-1; D is perhaps TRBD1 (5 bases). The V gene's germline CDR1 is SGHTA and CDR2 FQGNSA. There are 15 residues in the CDR3. V was trimmed by 3 bases and J by 0 bases, leaving 11 bases between them.

The chain couples TRBV7-9 to TRBJ2-7, with D perhaps matching TRBD1 (5 bases). Trimming removed 5 bases from V and 3 bases from J, with 11 bases in between. Per germline, CDR1 SEHNR and CDR2 FQNEAQ (reference sequence). The CDR3 has 13 residues. CDR3 DNA: TGTGCCAGCAGCAGACAGCCGCTCTACGAGCAGTACTTC. This encodes CASSRQPLYEQYF.

This clonotype was counted at least ten times. The rearrangement uses TRBV7-9 and TRBJ1-6; D is perhaps TRBD1 (5 bases). CDR3 length: 15 amino acids. Germline CDR1 SEHNR, CDR2 FQNEAQ (reference sequence). The V end lost 3 bases, the J end lost 7 bases, and 13 bases lay between the germline ends. CDR3 residues: CASSFGGEGNSPLHF. The CDR3 DNA follows: TGTGCCAGCAGCTTTGGAGGGGAGGGAAATTCACCCCTCCACTTT.